The 15 T cell receptor beta chains presented below share a single source sample, sequenced in a study of shared clonotypes between healthy human individuals. Measured with immunoSEQ multiplex PCR; TCRdb has only the in-frame clones, and not every one. The sample carries 700,000 to 950,000 clones, just over 95% recorded once. Positively selected for CCR7, the CD45RO-negative cells used as naive CD8 cells excluded terminally differentiated effector memory CD45RA+ cells. Sequencing input: naive CD8+ T cells sorted from blood. The receptors derive from a man aged 30 to 39 in good health.

The rearrangement joins TRBV7-8 to TRBJ2-1; the match to TRBD1 covers 9 bases. The CDR3 runs to 15 residues. V shed 6 bases and J 6 bases; nucleotides not matched to a gene: 9. The germline gives CDR1 SGHVS, CDR2 FQNEAQ. CDR3 DNA sequence: TGTGCCAGCAGTTTCAACCCGGGACAGGGCAATGAGCAGTTCTTC. Translation: CASSFNPGQGNEQFF.

V is TRBV4-1 and J is TRBJ1-4; D is unclear. The CDR3 consists of 15 residues. Trimming removed 3 bases from V and 1 base from J, with 9 bases in between. Germline V gene sequence: CDR1 MGHRA, CDR2 YSYEKL. CDR3 amino acids: CASSHDRLTNEKLFF. CDR3 in DNA: TGCGCCAGCAGCCATGACCGATTAACTAATGAAAAACTGTTTTTT.

This chain joins TRBV28 and TRBJ2-2; D possibly corresponds to TRBD2 (5 bases). The CDR3 is 15 amino acids. Between the trimmed V and J ends, which lost 2 bases and 4 bases, there was a span of 11 bases. Germline CDR1 reads MDHEN; CDR2 reads SYDVKM. The CDR3 DNA follows: TGTGCCAGCAGTTTACGACTAACGCGCACCGGGGAGCTGTTTTTT. It is translated as CASSLRLTRTGELFF.

The CDR3 DNA follows: TGTGCCAGCAGTAAAATTTCATCCTACGAGCAGTACTTC. Residues: CASSKISSYEQYF. The V gene is TRBV27, the J gene TRBJ2-7; D is unresolved. The CDR3 sequence is 13 residues long. The germline gives CDR1 MNHEY, CDR2 SMNVEV (reference sequence). V was trimmed by 5 bases and J by 1 base, leaving 9 bases between them.

V is TRBV9 and J is TRBJ2-7; TRBD2 is a possible D gene (6 bases). V lost 3 bases to trimming and J lost 7 bases, with 17 bases between them. This CDR3 is built from 14 residues. Germline assignment: CDR1 SGDLS and CDR2 YYNGEE. The CDR3 reads CASSATSPEGEQYF. CDR3 sequence (DNA): TGTGCCAGCAGCGCAACTAGCCCTGAGGGGGAGCAGTACTTC.

The chain employs TRBV2 and TRBJ2-2, with 12 bases that match TRBD2. This CDR3 is 16 amino acids long. V was clipped by 4 bases and J by 2 bases; unmatched bases: 2. Looked up from germline, CDR1 is SNHLY and CDR2 is FYNNEI. This chain's CDR3 is CASSGTSGVNTGELFF. As DNA, the CDR3 is TGTGCCAGCAGTGGGACTAGCGGGGTTAACACCGGGGAGCTGTTTTTT.

This clone was seen only a few times. The chain links TRBV10-3 to TRBJ2-2; 11 bases line up with TRBD2. V lost 7 bases and J lost 1; bases outside the gene matches: 2. Germline CDR1 and CDR2: ENHRY and SYGVKD. The CDR3 is made up of 15 amino acids. The CDR3 DNA follows: TGTGCCATCACCGGGACTAGCGGGAACACCGGGGAGCTGTTTTTT. This gives the protein CAITGTSGNTGELFF.

The chain has TRBV5-6 and TRBJ2-4; D is perhaps TRBD1 (6 bases). The V and J ends lost 2 bases and 8 bases respectively, with 11 bases between them. Germline-derived CDR1 and CDR2 are SGHDT and YYEEEE. This CDR3 spans 13 amino acids. The CDR3 loop is CASSFWTVDIQYF. CDR3 DNA: TGTGCCAGCAGCTTTTGGACAGTTGACATTCAGTACTTC. The whole variable domain, filled in from reference TRBV5-6 and TRBJ2-4, reads DAGVTQSPTHLIKTRGQQVTLRCSPKSGHDTVSWYQQALGQGPQFIFQYYEEEERQRGNFPDRFSGHQFPNYSSELNVNALLLGDSALYLCASSFWTVDIQYFGAGTRLSVL.

The J gene is TRBJ1-2, the V gene TRBV10-3, with D uncertain. CDR3 length: 13 amino acids. Germline V lookup: CDR1 ENHRY, CDR2 SYGVKD. V lost 2 bases and J lost 4, with 8 bases in between. CDR3 DNA sequence: TGTGCCATCAGTGAGGGGCTGGGCTATGGCTACACCTTC. Residues: CAISEGLGYGYTF.

J is TRBJ2-7 and V is TRBV5-1; TRBD1 might be the D (6 bases). This CDR3 is built from 15 residues. The V gene's germline CDR1 is SGHRS and CDR2 YFSETQ. V dropped 2 bases and J dropped 6 bases, with 18 bases sitting between them. The CDR3, as DNA: TGCGCCAGCAGCTTACAGGGTCCCCGGTCATCCGAGCAGTACTTC. This sequence encodes CASSLQGPRSSEQYF.

V usage is TRBV15 and J usage is TRBJ2-5; 7 bases map to TRBD2. Germline V gene sequence: CDR1 LNHNV, CDR2 YYDKDF (reference sequence). The length of the CDR3 is 15 residues. J lost 2 bases, V lost 5 bases, and 8 bases had no gene match. The CDR3 loop reads CATSLGTNVQETQYF. DNA for the CDR3: TGTGCCACCAGCCTAGGGACTAATGTACAAGAGACCCAGTACTTC. Full variable domain (rest looked up from reference TRBV15 and TRBJ2-5): DAMVIQNPRYQVTQFGKPVTLSCSQTLNHNVMYWYQQKSSQAPKLLFHYYDKDFNNEADTPDNFQSRRPNTSFCFLDIRSPGLGDTAMYLCATSLGTNVQETQYFGPGTRLLVL.

The V and J genes are TRBV27 and TRBJ2-7; a possible D gene is TRBD2 (5 bases). In germline, CDR1 is MNHEY, CDR2 SMNVEV (reference sequence). The CDR3 covers 14 residues. Trimming shortened V by 5 bases and J by 2 bases, and 13 bases separated the two germline ends. CDR3 sequence reads: CASSPQDSAYEQYF. The CDR3 DNA follows: TGTGCCAGCAGTCCCCAGGACTCGGCCTACGAGCAGTACTTC.

The chain carries TRBV7-3 and TRBJ2-1, with 8 bases fitting TRBD2. The V gene's germline CDR1 is SGHTA and CDR2 FQGTGA. The CDR3 sequence is 16 residues long. The ends lost 4 bases at V and 2 bases at J; junction bases unmatched: 7. DNA of the CDR3: TGTGCCAGCAGCTCACAGGCGGGAGGAACCTACAATGAGCAGTTCTTC. It yields the protein CASSSQAGGTYNEQFF.

The rearrangement links TRBV7-9 to TRBJ2-7; 9 nucleotides align to TRBD1. Unmatched junction bases numbered 4, after V lost 10 bases and J lost 0 bases. Looked up from germline, CDR1 is SEHNR and CDR2 is FQNEAQ (reference sequence). The CDR3 is 13 amino acids. In DNA form, the CDR3 reads TGTGCCATCCGACAGGGGGGCTCCTACGAGCAGTACTTC. Translated, it gives CAIRQGGSYEQYF.

The J gene is TRBJ2-1, the V gene TRBV11-3; TRBD1 or TRBD2 may be the D gene (6 bases each). This CDR3 region has 17 residues. The V gene's germline CDR1 is SGHNT and CDR2 YENEEA. Trimming took 3 bases from V and 0 from J, leaving 15 bases between them. DNA for the CDR3: TGTGCCAGCAGCTTCGCACGCGGGACAAACTCCTACAATGAGCAGTTCTTC. As protein: CASSFARGTNSYNEQFF.